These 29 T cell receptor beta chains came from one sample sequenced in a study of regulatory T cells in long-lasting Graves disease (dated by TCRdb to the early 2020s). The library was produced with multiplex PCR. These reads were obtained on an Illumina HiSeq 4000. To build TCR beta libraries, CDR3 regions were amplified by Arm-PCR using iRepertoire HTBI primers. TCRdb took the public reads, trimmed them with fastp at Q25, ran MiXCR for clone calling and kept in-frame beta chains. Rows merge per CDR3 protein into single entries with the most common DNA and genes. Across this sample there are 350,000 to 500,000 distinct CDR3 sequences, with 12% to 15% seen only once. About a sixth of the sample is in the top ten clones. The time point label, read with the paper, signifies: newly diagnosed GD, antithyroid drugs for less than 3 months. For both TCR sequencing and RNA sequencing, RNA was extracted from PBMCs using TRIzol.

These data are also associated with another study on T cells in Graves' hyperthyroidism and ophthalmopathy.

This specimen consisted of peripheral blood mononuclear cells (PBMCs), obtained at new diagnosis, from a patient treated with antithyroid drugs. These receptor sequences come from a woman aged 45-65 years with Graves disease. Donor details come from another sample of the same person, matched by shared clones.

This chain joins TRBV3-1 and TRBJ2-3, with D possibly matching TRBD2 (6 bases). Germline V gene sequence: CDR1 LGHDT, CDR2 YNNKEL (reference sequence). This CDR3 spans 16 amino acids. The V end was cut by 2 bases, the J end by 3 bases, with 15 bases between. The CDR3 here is CASSQFGLALTDTQYF. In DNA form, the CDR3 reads TGTGCCAGCAGCCAATTTGGTCTAGCGTTAACAGATACGCAGTATTTT.

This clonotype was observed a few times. The CDR3 DNA follows: TGTGCCAGTAGTTATCCGGGACTAGTTCAGAATGAGCAGTTCTTC. Its protein product is CASSYPGLVQNEQFF. V is TRBV19 and J is TRBJ2-1, with 8 nucleotides matching TRBD2. Germline assignment: CDR1 LNHDA and CDR2 SQIVND (reference sequence). The CDR3 loop spans 15 amino acids. The J segment lost 7 bases and the V segment lost 5 bases, leaving 10 bases of the junction unmatched.

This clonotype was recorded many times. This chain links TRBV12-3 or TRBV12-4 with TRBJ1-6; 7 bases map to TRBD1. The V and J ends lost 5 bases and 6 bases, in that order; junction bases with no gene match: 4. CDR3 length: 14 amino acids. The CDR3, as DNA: TGTGCCAGCAGTAACCGGGACAGTAATTCACCCCTCCACTTT. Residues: CASSNRDSNSPLHF.

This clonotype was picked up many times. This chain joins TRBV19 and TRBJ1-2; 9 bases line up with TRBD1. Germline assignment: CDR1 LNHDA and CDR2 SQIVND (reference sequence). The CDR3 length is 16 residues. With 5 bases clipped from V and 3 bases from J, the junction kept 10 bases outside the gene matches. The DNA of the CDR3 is TGTGCCAGTAGTTCCTCCGGGACAGGGATATACTATGGCTACACCTTC. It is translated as CASSSSGTGIYYGYTF. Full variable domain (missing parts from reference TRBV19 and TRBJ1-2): DGGITQSPKYLFRKEGQNVTLSCEQNLNHDAMYWYRQDPGQGLRLIYYSQIVNDFQKGDIAEGYSVSREKKESFPLTVTSAQKNPTAFYLCASSSSGTGIYYGYTFGSGTRLTVV.

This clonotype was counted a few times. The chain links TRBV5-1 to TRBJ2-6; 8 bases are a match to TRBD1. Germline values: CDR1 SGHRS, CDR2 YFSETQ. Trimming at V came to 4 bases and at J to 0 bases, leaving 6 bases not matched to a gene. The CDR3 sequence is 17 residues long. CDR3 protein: CASSERTGSSGANVLTF. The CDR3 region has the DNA TGCGCCAGCAGCGAAAGGACAGGGAGCTCTGGGGCCAACGTCCTGACTTTC. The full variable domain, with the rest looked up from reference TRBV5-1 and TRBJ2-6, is KAGVTQTPRYLIKTRGQQVTLSCSPISGHRSVSWYQQTPGQGLQFLFEYFSETQRNKGNFPGRFSGRQFSNSRSEMNVSTLELGDSALYLCASSERTGSSGANVLTFGAGSRLTVL.

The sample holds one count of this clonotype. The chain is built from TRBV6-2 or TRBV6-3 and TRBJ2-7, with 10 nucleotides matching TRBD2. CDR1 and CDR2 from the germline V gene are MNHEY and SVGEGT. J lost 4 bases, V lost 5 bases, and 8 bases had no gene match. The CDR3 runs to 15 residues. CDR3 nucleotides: TGTGCCAGCAGTGAAGGATCTAGCGGGAGTTACGAGCAGTACTTC. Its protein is CASSEGSSGSYEQYF.

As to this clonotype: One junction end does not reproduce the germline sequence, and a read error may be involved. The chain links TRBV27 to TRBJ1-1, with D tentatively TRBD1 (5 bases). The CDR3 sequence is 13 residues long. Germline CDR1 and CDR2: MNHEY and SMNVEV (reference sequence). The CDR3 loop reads CTSSPGPNTEAFF. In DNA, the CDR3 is TGTACCAGCAGCCCAGGGCCTAACACTGAAGCTTTCTTT.

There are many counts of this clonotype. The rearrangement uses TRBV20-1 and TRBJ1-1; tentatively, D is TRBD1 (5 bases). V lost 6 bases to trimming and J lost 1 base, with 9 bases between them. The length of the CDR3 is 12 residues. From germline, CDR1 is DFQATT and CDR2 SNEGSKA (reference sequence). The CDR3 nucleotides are TGCAGTGCGGGACCTTGGAACACTGAAGCTTTCTTT. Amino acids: CSAGPWNTEAFF.

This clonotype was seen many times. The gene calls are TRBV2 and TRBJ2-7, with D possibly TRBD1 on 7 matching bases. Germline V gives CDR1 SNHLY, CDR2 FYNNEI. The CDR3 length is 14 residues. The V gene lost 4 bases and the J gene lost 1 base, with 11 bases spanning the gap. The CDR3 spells CASSVEGASYEQYF. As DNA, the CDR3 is TGTGCCAGCAGTGTGGAGGGGGCTTCCTACGAGCAGTACTTC.

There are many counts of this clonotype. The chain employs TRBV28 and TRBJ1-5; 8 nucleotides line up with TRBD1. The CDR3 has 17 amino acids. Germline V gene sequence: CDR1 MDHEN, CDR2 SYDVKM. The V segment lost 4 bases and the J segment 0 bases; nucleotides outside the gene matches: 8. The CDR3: CASSSYRQGFSNQPQHF. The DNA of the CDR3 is TGTGCCAGCAGTTCATACCGACAGGGGTTTAGCAATCAGCCCCAGCATTTT.

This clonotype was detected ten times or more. The CDR3 bases are TGTGCCAGCACCACAGACATTTCCTACGAGCAGTACTTC. Translating gives CASTTDISYEQYF. V usage is TRBV28 and J usage is TRBJ2-7, with D hard to call. Trimming took 7 bases from V and 1 from J, leaving 11 bases between them. The germline V gene encodes CDR1 MDHEN and CDR2 SYDVKM. The CDR3 sequence is 13 residues long.

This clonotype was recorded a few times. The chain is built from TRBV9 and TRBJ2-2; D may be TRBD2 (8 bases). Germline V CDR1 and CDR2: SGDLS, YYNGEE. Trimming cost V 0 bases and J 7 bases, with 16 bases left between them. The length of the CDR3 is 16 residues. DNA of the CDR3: TGTGCCAGCAGCGTAGATTACGGGAGGGGGCACGGGGAGCTGTTTTTT. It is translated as CASSVDYGRGHGELFF.

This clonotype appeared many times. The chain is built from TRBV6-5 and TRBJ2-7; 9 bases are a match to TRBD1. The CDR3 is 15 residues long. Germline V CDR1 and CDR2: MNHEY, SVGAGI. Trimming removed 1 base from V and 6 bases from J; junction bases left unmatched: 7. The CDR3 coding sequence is TGTGCCAGCAGTTACTTGAGGACAGGGGTCGGCGAGCAGTACTTC. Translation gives CASSYLRTGVGEQYF.

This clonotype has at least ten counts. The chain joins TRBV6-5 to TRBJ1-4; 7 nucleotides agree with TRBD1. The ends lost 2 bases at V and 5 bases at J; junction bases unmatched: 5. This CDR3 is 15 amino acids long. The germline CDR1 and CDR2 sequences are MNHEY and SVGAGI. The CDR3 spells CASSYHLDRNEKLFF. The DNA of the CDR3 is TGTGCCAGCAGTTACCATCTGGACAGGAATGAAAAACTGTTTTTT.

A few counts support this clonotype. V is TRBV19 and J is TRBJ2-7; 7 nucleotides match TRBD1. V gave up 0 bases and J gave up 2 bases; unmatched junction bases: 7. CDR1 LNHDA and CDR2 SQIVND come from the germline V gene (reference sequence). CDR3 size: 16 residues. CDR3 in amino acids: CASSIDGTAVPYEQYF. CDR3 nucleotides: TGTGCCAGTAGTATAGATGGGACAGCCGTTCCCTACGAGCAGTACTTC.

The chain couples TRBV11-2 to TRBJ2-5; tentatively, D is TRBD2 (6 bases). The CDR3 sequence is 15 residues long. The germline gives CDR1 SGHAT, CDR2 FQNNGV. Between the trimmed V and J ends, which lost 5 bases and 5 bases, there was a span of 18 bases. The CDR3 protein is CASSRDGGEGETQYF. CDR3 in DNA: TGTGCCAGCAGCCGCGACGGGGGAGAGGGGGAGACCCAGTACTTC.

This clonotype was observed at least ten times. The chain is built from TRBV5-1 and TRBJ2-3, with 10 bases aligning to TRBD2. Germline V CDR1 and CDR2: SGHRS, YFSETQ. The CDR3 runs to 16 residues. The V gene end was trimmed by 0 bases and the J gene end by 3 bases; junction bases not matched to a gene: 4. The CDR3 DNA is TGCGCCAGCAGCTTGGGTACTAGCGGGATTACAGATACGCAGTATTTT. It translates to CASSLGTSGITDTQYF.

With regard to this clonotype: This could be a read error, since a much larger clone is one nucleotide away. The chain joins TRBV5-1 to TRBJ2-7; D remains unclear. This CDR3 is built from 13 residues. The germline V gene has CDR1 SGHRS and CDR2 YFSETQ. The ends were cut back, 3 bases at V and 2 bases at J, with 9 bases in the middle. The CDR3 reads CASSSDLPYEQYF. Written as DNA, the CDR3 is TGCGCCAGCAGCTCGGACCTCCCCTACGAGCAGTACTTC.

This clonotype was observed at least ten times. The CDR3 loop reads CASSPQLAGAGELFF. The CDR3 nucleotides read TGTGCCAGCTCACCCCAACTAGCGGGGGCCGGGGAGCTGTTTTTT. V usage is TRBV18 and J usage is TRBJ2-2; 11 bases are shared with TRBD2. Looked up from germline, CDR1 is KGHSH and CDR2 is LQKENI. The V gene end was trimmed by 3 bases and the J gene end by 6 bases; junction bases not matched to a gene: 3. The CDR3 is made up of 15 amino acids.

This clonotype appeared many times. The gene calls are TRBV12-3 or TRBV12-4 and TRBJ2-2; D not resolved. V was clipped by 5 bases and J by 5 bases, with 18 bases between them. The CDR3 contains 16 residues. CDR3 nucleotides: TGTGCCAGCAGTCCTCGACTGGATGTTAGAACCGGGGAGCTGTTTTTT. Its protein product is CASSPRLDVRTGELFF.

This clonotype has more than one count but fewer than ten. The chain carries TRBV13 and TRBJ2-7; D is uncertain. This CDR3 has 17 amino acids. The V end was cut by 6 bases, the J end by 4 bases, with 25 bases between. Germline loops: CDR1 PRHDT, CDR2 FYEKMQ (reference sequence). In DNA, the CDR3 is TGTGCCAGCAGTCTCACGCCGAGCCGCCTGAAAACTTACGAGCAGTACTTC. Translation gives CASSLTPSRLKTYEQYF.

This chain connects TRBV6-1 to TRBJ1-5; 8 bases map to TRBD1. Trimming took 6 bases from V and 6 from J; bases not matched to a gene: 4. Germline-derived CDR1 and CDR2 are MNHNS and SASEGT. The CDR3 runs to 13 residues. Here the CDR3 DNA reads TGTGCCAGCAGGGACAGGGTTGGTCAGCCCCAGCATTTT. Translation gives CASRDRVGQPQHF.

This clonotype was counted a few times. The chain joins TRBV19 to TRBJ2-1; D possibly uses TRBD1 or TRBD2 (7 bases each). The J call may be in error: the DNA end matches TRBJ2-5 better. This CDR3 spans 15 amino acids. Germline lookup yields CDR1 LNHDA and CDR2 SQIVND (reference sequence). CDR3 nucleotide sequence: TGTGCCAGTACCCCGGGGAGGGGGCGCTGGGAGACCCAGTACTTC. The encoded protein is CASTPGRGRWETQYF.

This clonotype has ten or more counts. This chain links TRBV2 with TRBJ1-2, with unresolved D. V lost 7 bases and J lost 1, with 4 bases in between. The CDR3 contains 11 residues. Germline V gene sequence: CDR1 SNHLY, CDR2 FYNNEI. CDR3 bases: TGTGCCAGCACGTTTAACTATGGCTACACCTTC. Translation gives CASTFNYGYTF. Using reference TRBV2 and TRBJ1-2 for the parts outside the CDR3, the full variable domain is EPEVTQTPSHQVTQMGQEVILRCVPISNHLYFYWYRQILGQKVEFLVSFYNNEISEKSEIFDDQFSVERPDGSNFTLKIRSTKLEDSAMYFCASTFNYGYTFGSGTRLTVV.

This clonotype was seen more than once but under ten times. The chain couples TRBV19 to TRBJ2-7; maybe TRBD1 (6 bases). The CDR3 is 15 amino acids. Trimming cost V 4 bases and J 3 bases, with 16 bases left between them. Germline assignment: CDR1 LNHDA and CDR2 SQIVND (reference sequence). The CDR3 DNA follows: TGTGCCAGTAGTACACACGGACAGTCCAACTACGAGCAGTACTTC. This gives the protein CASSTHGQSNYEQYF.

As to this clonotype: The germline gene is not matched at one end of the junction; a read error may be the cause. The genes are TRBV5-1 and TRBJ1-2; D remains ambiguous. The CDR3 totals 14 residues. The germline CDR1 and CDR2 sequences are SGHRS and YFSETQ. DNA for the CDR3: TGTGCCAGCAGCTCCAGTATGAATAACTATGGCTACACCTTC. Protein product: CASSSSMNNYGYTF.

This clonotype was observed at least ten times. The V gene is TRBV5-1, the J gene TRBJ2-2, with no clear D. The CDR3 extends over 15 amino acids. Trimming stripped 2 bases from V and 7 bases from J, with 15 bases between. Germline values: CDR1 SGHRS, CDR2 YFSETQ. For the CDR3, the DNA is TGCGCCAGCAGCTTTTTGGCCTCTCCTGGCGGGGAGCTGTTTTTT. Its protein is CASSFLASPGGELFF. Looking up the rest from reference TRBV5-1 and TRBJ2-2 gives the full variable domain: KAGVTQTPRYLIKTRGQQVTLSCSPISGHRSVSWYQQTPGQGLQFLFEYFSETQRNKGNFPGRFSGRQFSNSRSEMNVSTLELGDSALYLCASSFLASPGGELFFGEGSRLTVL.

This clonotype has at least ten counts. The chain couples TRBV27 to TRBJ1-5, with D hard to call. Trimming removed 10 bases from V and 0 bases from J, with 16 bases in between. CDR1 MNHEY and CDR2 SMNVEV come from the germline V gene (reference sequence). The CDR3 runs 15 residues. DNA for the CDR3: TGTGCCACCTCAAGACGGGGATATAGCAATCAGCCCCAGCATTTT. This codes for CATSRRGYSNQPQHF.

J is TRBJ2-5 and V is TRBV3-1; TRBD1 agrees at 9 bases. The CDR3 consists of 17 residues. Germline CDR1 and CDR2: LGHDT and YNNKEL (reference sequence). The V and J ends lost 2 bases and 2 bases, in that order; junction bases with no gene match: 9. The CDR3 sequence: CASSQIRDRAGQETQYF. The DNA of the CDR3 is TGTGCCAGCAGCCAAATCAGGGACAGGGCAGGACAAGAGACCCAGTACTTC.